The rows below give T cell receptor beta chains drawn from one sample of a study of cytomegalovirus exposure and HLA in healthy donors. Method: immunoSEQ multiplex PCR; TCRdb's copy keeps in-frame clones and lacks some. The profile shows roughly 130,000 clones, roughly 84% of them singletons. Source material: PBMCs. The receptors were gathered from a boy aged 5-17 years in good health and CMV-seronegative. Each CDR3 is given with its conserved first and last residue. The order of the fields is D gene, J gene, V gene, clone size, CDR3 protein, CDR3 DNA. The D gene is left open where the match is weak. Not all rows give a size; the values are once, few, many and, for expanded clones, a class.

D gene: .
J gene: TRBJ2-7
V gene: TRBV4-1
clone size: .
CDR3 protein: CASSQDWPEGEQYF
CDR3 DNA: TGCGCCAGCAGCCAAGATTGGCCGGAGGGAGAGCAGTACTTC

D gene: TRBD1
J gene: TRBJ2-2
V gene: TRBV28
clone size: .
CDR3 protein: CASSLYGQGAYGGELFF
CDR3 DNA: TGTGCCAGCAGTTTATACGGACAGGGGGCCTACGGCGGGGAGCTGTTTTTT

D gene: TRBD2
J gene: TRBJ2-2
V gene: TRBV9
clone size: .
CDR3 protein: CASSVSGSIDTGELFF
CDR3 DNA: TGTGCCAGCAGCGTTAGCGGGAGTATCGACACCGGGGAGCTGTTTTTT

D gene: TRBD1
J gene: TRBJ2-7
V gene: TRBV6-5
clone size: few
CDR3 protein: CASRRDRASYEQYF
CDR3 DNA: TGTGCCAGCCGCCGGGACAGGGCTTCCTACGAGCAGTACTTC

D gene: .
J gene: TRBJ1-1
V gene: TRBV5-1
clone size: few
CDR3 protein: CASSLEELAEAFF
CDR3 DNA: TGCGCCAGCAGCTTGGAGGAGTTGGCTGAAGCTTTCTTT

D gene: .
J gene: TRBJ2-7
V gene: TRBV5-1
clone size: .
CDR3 protein: CASSGQSGTPYEQYF
CDR3 DNA: TGCGCCAGCAGCGGACAGTCAGGGACCCCCTACGAGCAGTACTTC

D gene: TRBD1
J gene: TRBJ2-5
V gene: TRBV15
clone size: .
CDR3 protein: CATSRDSGGEETQYF
CDR3 DNA: TGTGCCACCAGCAGAGATTCAGGGGGCGAGGAGACCCAGTACTTC

D gene: .
J gene: TRBJ2-7
V gene: TRBV4-1
clone size: .
CDR3 protein: CASSHMGGGAEQYF
CDR3 DNA: TGCGCCAGCAGCCATATGGGCGGGGGCGCCGAGCAGTACTTC

D gene: TRBD1
J gene: TRBJ1-5
V gene: TRBV5-6
clone size: .
CDR3 protein: CASSDTGGNQPQHF
CDR3 DNA: TGTGCCAGCAGCGATACAGGGGGCAATCAGCCCCAGCATTTT

D gene: .
J gene: TRBJ2-7
V gene: TRBV6-1
clone size: .
CDR3 protein: CASSSTGLF
CDR3 DNA: TGTGCCAGCAGTTCCACAGGGCTCTTC

D gene: TRBD2
J gene: TRBJ2-2
V gene: TRBV6-5
clone size: .
CDR3 protein: CASSLAGESAGELFF
CDR3 DNA: TGTGCCAGCAGTTTAGCGGGAGAATCGGCCGGGGAGCTGTTTTTT

D gene: .
J gene: TRBJ1-2
V gene: TRBV5-1
clone size: .
CDR3 protein: CASSPITVLYGYTF
CDR3 DNA: TGCGCCAGCAGCCCAATAACAGTCCTCTATGGCTACACCTTC

D gene: TRBD2
J gene: TRBJ2-3
V gene: TRBV10-3
clone size: .
CDR3 protein: CAIRAGGPTDTQYF
CDR3 DNA: TGTGCCATCAGAGCGGGAGGGCCCACAGATACGCAGTATTTT

D gene: TRBD1
J gene: TRBJ1-1
V gene: TRBV4-3
clone size: few
CDR3 protein: CASSRGQGNTEAFF
CDR3 DNA: TGCGCCAGCAGCCGAGGACAGGGGAACACTGAAGCTTTCTTT

D gene: TRBD2
J gene: TRBJ2-3
V gene: TRBV5-1
clone size: .
CDR3 protein: CASSLGGLAGADTQYF
CDR3 DNA: TGCGCCAGCAGCTTGGGGGGACTAGCGGGAGCAGATACGCAGTATTTT

D gene: .
J gene: TRBJ2-7
V gene: TRBV6-6
clone size: .
CDR3 protein: CASSYSRGSGSYEQYF
CDR3 DNA: TGTGCCAGCAGTTACTCGAGAGGGTCGGGGTCCTACGAGCAGTACTTC

D gene: TRBD1
J gene: TRBJ2-3
V gene: TRBV6-1
clone size: .
CDR3 protein: CASSSGTGVDTQYF
CDR3 DNA: TGTGCCAGCAGTTCCGGGACAGGGGTGGATACGCAGTATTTT

D gene: TRBD1
J gene: TRBJ1-1
V gene: TRBV7-2
clone size: .
CDR3 protein: CASSSKMDRGTEAFF
CDR3 DNA: TGTGCCAGCAGCTCAAAGATGGACAGGGGCACTGAAGCTTTCTTT

D gene: TRBD1
J gene: TRBJ1-3
V gene: TRBV14
clone size: .
CDR3 protein: CASSPPTGGLGNTIYF
CDR3 DNA: TGTGCCAGCAGCCCACCGACAGGGGGTCTTGGAAACACCATATATTTT

D gene: TRBD1
J gene: TRBJ2-3
V gene: TRBV6-1
clone size: .
CDR3 protein: CASSEGDRGENTDTQYF
CDR3 DNA: TGTGCCAGCAGTGAAGGAGACAGGGGCGAGAACACAGATACGCAGTATTTT

D gene: TRBD1
J gene: TRBJ2-6
V gene: TRBV7-8
clone size: .
CDR3 protein: CASSAQGPGANVLTF
CDR3 DNA: TGTGCCAGCAGCGCACAGGGGCCTGGGGCCAACGTCCTGACTTTC

D gene: TRBD2
J gene: TRBJ2-1
V gene: TRBV7-2
clone size: .
CDR3 protein: CASSFQRETYNEQFF
CDR3 DNA: TGTGCCAGCAGCTTCCAGCGGGAGACCTACAATGAGCAGTTCTTC

D gene: .
J gene: TRBJ2-7
V gene: TRBV29-1
clone size: .
CDR3 protein: CSVEGGGGYEQYF
CDR3 DNA: TGCAGCGTTGAAGGGGGAGGGGGCTACGAGCAGTACTTC

D gene: .
J gene: TRBJ2-3
V gene: TRBV6-6
clone size: .
CDR3 protein: CASRLTVIDTQYF
CDR3 DNA: TGTGCCAGCAGACTTACCGTTATAGATACGCAGTATTTT

D gene: .
J gene: TRBJ2-7
V gene: TRBV12-5
clone size: .
CDR3 protein: CASGSDRWTRYEQYF
CDR3 DNA: TGTGCTAGTGGTTCCGACAGGTGGACTCGCTACGAGCAGTACTTC

D gene: .
J gene: TRBJ1-5
V gene: TRBV6-7
clone size: .
CDR3 protein: CASTLGEHNQPQHF
CDR3 DNA: TGTGCCAGCACCTTGGGCGAACACAATCAGCCCCAGCATTTT

D gene: TRBD1
J gene: TRBJ2-7
V gene: TRBV11-1
clone size: .
CDR3 protein: CASSVGTGSYLTYEQYF
CDR3 DNA: TGTGCCAGCAGCGTAGGGACAGGATCATATTTAACCTACGAGCAGTACTTC

D gene: .
J gene: TRBJ1-2
V gene: TRBV6-5
clone size: .
CDR3 protein: CASSNGGLSGYTF
CDR3 DNA: TGTGCCAGCAGCAACGGCGGGTTGAGCGGCTACACCTTC

D gene: .
J gene: TRBJ1-1
V gene: TRBV6-5
clone size: few
CDR3 protein: CASSYSLGNTEAFF
CDR3 DNA: TGTGCCAGCAGTTACTCTCTAGGAAACACTGAAGCTTTCTTT

D gene: TRBD1
J gene: TRBJ2-1
V gene: TRBV7-6
clone size: few
CDR3 protein: CASSLGGAGGVDEQFF
CDR3 DNA: TGTGCCAGCAGCTTAGGAGGGGCAGGGGGCGTCGATGAGCAGTTCTTC

D gene: .
J gene: TRBJ2-5
V gene: TRBV30
clone size: .
CDR3 protein: CAWSVGGRETQYF
CDR3 DNA: TGTGCCTGGAGTGTTGGAGGGAGAGAGACCCAGTACTTC

D gene: TRBD1
J gene: TRBJ1-1
V gene: TRBV18
clone size: .
CDR3 protein: CASSVKMGQGMNTEAFF
CDR3 DNA: TGTGCCAGCTCCGTAAAGATGGGACAGGGAATGAACACTGAAGCTTTCTTT

D gene: TRBD2
J gene: TRBJ2-4
V gene: TRBV4-1
clone size: .
CDR3 protein: CASSHPSGLAGGRRAKNIQYF
CDR3 DNA: TGCGCCAGCAGCCATCCCTCAGGACTAGCGGGAGGGAGGAGGGCCAAAAACATTCAGTACTTC

D gene: .
J gene: TRBJ2-7
V gene: TRBV7-8
clone size: few
CDR3 protein: CASSGQRPYEQYF
CDR3 DNA: TGTGCCAGCAGCGGACAACGACCCTACGAGCAGTACTTC

D gene: .
J gene: TRBJ1-5
V gene: TRBV30
clone size: .
CDR3 protein: CAWSVRGQPQHF
CDR3 DNA: TGTGCCTGGAGTGTACGCGGTCAGCCCCAGCATTTT

D gene: TRBD2
J gene: TRBJ2-3
V gene: TRBV15
clone size: .
CDR3 protein: CATSRSTVEGGNTQYF
CDR3 DNA: TGTGCCACCAGCAGATCTACGGTGGAGGGAGGGAATACGCAGTATTTT

D gene: .
J gene: TRBJ1-1
V gene: TRBV13
clone size: .
CDR3 protein: CASSLSPGTEAFF
CDR3 DNA: TGTGCCAGCAGCTTAAGTCCAGGCACTGAAGCTTTCTTT

D gene: TRBD1
J gene: TRBJ1-4
V gene: TRBV27
clone size: few
CDR3 protein: CASRIGTGGNEKLFF
CDR3 DNA: TGTGCCAGCAGAATAGGGACAGGGGGGAATGAAAAACTGTTTTTT

D gene: .
J gene: TRBJ2-5
V gene: TRBV7-2
clone size: .
CDR3 protein: CASSFYPQETQYF
CDR3 DNA: TGTGCCAGCAGCTTCTATCCTCAAGAGACCCAGTACTTC

D gene: .
J gene: TRBJ1-6
V gene: TRBV9
clone size: .
CDR3 protein: CASSVAGEFPLHF
CDR3 DNA: TGTGCCAGCAGCGTAGCTGGTGAGTTCCCCCTCCACTTT

D gene: TRBD1
J gene: TRBJ2-2
V gene: TRBV5-6
clone size: .
CDR3 protein: CASSVQGVGTGELFF
CDR3 DNA: TGTGCCAGCAGCGTACAGGGGGTCGGCACCGGGGAGCTGTTTTTT

D gene: TRBD2
J gene: TRBJ2-1
V gene: TRBV5-4
clone size: .
CDR3 protein: CASSRRLANNEQFF
CDR3 DNA: TGTGCCAGCAGCAGACGACTAGCAAACAATGAGCAGTTCTTC

D gene: TRBD2
J gene: TRBJ2-3
V gene: TRBV19
clone size: .
CDR3 protein: CASSTSGGTDTQYF
CDR3 DNA: TGTGCCAGTAGTACTAGCGGGGGAACAGATACGCAGTATTTT

D gene: .
J gene: TRBJ1-4
V gene: TRBV7-6
clone size: .
CDR3 protein: CASSRWDSGDNEKLFF
CDR3 DNA: TGTGCCAGCAGCCGATGGGATTCCGGGGATAATGAAAAACTGTTTTTT

D gene: .
J gene: TRBJ2-2
V gene: TRBV5-6
clone size: .
CDR3 protein: CASSLGGLTGELFF
CDR3 DNA: TGTGCCAGCAGCTTAGGGGGTCTAACCGGGGAGCTGTTTTTT

D gene: .
J gene: TRBJ2-7
V gene: TRBV14
clone size: .
CDR3 protein: CASSQYGGGAPYEQYF
CDR3 DNA: TGTGCCAGCAGCCAATACGGTGGCGGGGCCCCCTACGAGCAGTACTTC

D gene: TRBD2
J gene: TRBJ2-1
V gene: TRBV7-6
clone size: .
CDR3 protein: CASSLTGGPSNEQFF
CDR3 DNA: TGTGCCAGCAGCTTAACGGGAGGGCCCTCGAATGAGCAGTTCTTC

D gene: TRBD1
J gene: TRBJ1-1
V gene: TRBV2
clone size: .
CDR3 protein: CASSRGATEAFF
CDR3 DNA: TGTGCCAGCAGCAGGGGGGCCACTGAAGCTTTCTTT

D gene: .
J gene: TRBJ2-5
V gene: TRBV4-2
clone size: .
CDR3 protein: CASSQVQGNSGREETQYF
CDR3 DNA: TGTGCCAGCAGCCAAGTCCAGGGGAACAGTGGGAGGGAAGAGACCCAGTACTTC

D gene: .
J gene: TRBJ1-1
V gene: TRBV6-1
clone size: few
CDR3 protein: CASSGVLAEAFF
CDR3 DNA: TGTGCCAGCAGTGGGGTCCTAGCTGAAGCTTTCTTT

D gene: .
J gene: TRBJ2-6
V gene: TRBV30
clone size: .
CDR3 protein: CAWWGTPRSGANVLTF
CDR3 DNA: TGTGCCTGGTGGGGGACACCACGCTCTGGGGCCAACGTCCTGACTTTC

D gene: TRBD1
J gene: TRBJ1-3
V gene: TRBV5-6
clone size: .
CDR3 protein: CASSRDRGAINSGNTIYF
CDR3 DNA: TGTGCCAGCTCACGGGACAGGGGCGCGATAAACTCTGGAAACACCATATATTTT

D gene: TRBD1
J gene: TRBJ1-5
V gene: TRBV5-8
clone size: .
CDR3 protein: CASSSRQGIGNQPQHF
CDR3 DNA: TGTGCCAGCAGCTCGCGACAGGGGATTGGCAATCAGCCCCAGCATTTT